The 22 T cell receptor beta chains below were found in one sample sequenced in a study of cytomegalovirus exposure and HLA in healthy donors. Profiling relied on immunoSEQ multiplex PCR, and the TCRdb table lists in-frame clones only, not all of them. The sample holds 150,000 or so clones, 80% to 85% seen once. The sample comprised PBMCs. These receptors originate from a young man in good health and CMV-seropositive.

DNA for the CDR3: TGTGCCAGCTCACCGGCAGGGATGAACACTGAAGCTTTCTTT. It is translated as CASSPAGMNTEAFF. The chain is built from TRBV18 and TRBJ1-1; possibly TRBD1 for D (5 bases). Looked up from germline, CDR1 is KGHSH and CDR2 is LQKENI. V lost 3 bases to trimming and J lost 0 bases, with 8 bases between them. The CDR3 runs 14 residues. The variable domain in full, completed from reference TRBV18 and TRBJ1-1, reads NAGVMQNPRHLVRRRGQEARLRCSPMKGHSHVYWYRQLPEEGLKFMVYLQKENIIDESGMPKERFSAEFPKEGPSILRIQQVVRGDSAAYFCASSPAGMNTEAFFGQGTRLTVV.

The rearrangement links TRBV30 to TRBJ2-5; a weak D match, TRBD2 (6 bases). The CDR3 is 14 residues long. With 1 base removed from V and 4 bases from J, the gap between germline ends came to 13 bases. Germline CDR1 GTSNPN, CDR2 SVGIG (reference sequence). For the CDR3, the DNA is TGTGCCTGGAGTGGGGGCCCGGAGGGAGAGACCCAGTACTTC. This gives the protein CAWSGGPEGETQYF.

V usage is TRBV6-1 and J usage is TRBJ1-2; possible D gene TRBD1, 5 bases. The length of the CDR3 is 16 residues. Germline V gene lookup returns CDR1 MNHNS and CDR2 SASEGT. Deletions cut 2 bases from V and 11 bases from J, with 24 bases between. The CDR3 protein is CASSENGASQGYRYTF. In DNA, the CDR3 is TGTGCCAGCAGTGAAAATGGGGCCTCGCAGGGATATCGTTACACCTTC.

The chain combines TRBV5-6 with TRBJ2-7, with unresolved D. CDR1 is SGHDT, CDR2 YYEEEE, per germline. The V gene lost 2 bases and the J gene lost 3 bases, with 12 bases spanning the gap. The CDR3 is 14 residues long. CDR3 amino acids: CASSFARLDYEQYF. The CDR3 nucleotides are TGTGCCAGCAGCTTTGCCAGGCTGGACTACGAGCAGTACTTC. Variable domain in full (rest from reference TRBV5-6 and TRBJ2-7): DAGVTQSPTHLIKTRGQQVTLRCSPKSGHDTVSWYQQALGQGPQFIFQYYEEEERQRGNFPDRFSGHQFPNYSSELNVNALLLGDSALYLCASSFARLDYEQYFGPGTRLTVT.

The chain has TRBV7-9 and TRBJ2-7, with no clear D. CDR3 size: 13 residues. The ends were cut back, 1 base at V and 2 bases at J, with 6 bases in the middle. The germline V gene encodes CDR1 SEHNR and CDR2 FQNEAQ (reference sequence). The CDR3 loop reads CASSLGATYEQYF. The CDR3 DNA sequence: TGTGCCAGCAGCTTAGGAGCCACCTACGAGCAGTACTTC. Full variable domain (missing parts from reference TRBV7-9 and TRBJ2-7): DTGVSQNPRHKITKRGQNVTFRCDPISEHNRLYWYRQTLGQGPEFLTYFQNEAQLEKSRLLSDRFSAERPKGSFSTLEIQRTEQGDSAMYLCASSLGATYEQYFGPGTRLTVT.

The chain joins TRBV27 to TRBJ2-2; 11 bases match TRBD1. The CDR3 has 15 amino acids. Trimming cost V 4 bases and J 3 bases; bases outside gene matches: 1. Germline V gene sequence: CDR1 MNHEY, CDR2 SMNVEV (reference sequence). The CDR3 protein is CASSWTGGDTGELFF. CDR3 in DNA: TGTGCCAGCAGTTGGACAGGGGGCGACACCGGGGAGCTGTTTTTT.

The chain uses TRBV7-9 and TRBJ2-3; weak D call: TRBD1 (5 bases). Trimming pared 6 bases from V and 0 bases from J, leaving 10 bases between. Germline CDR1 and CDR2: SEHNR and FQNEAQ (reference sequence). The CDR3 runs to 14 residues. CDR3 DNA sequence: TGTGCCAGCAGGTCCAGGGCAAGCACAGATACGCAGTATTTT. Encoded protein: CASRSRASTDTQYF.

The chain is built from TRBV19 and TRBJ1-1; TRBD1 might be the D (6 bases). The CDR3 is made up of 13 amino acids. Trimming removed 9 bases at V and 1 base at J, with 12 bases between. Germline CDR1 LNHDA, CDR2 SQIVND (reference sequence). CDR3 coding DNA: TGTGCCAGCGGTCAGGGGACGAACACTGAAGCTTTCTTT. This translates into CASGQGTNTEAFF. Combining the CDR3 with reference TRBV19 and TRBJ1-1 gives the whole variable domain DGGITQSPKYLFRKEGQNVTLSCEQNLNHDAMYWYRQDPGQGLRLIYYSQIVNDFQKGDIAEGYSVSREKKESFPLTVTSAQKNPTAFYLCASGQGTNTEAFFGQGTRLTVV.

This clone showed up just once. The chain has TRBV7-3 and TRBJ1-1; the D gene is possibly TRBD1 (6 bases). V gave up 5 bases and J gave up 5 bases, with 12 bases separating them. Germline CDR1 is SGHTA and CDR2 is FQGTGA. The CDR3 consists of 13 residues. The CDR3 loop is CASSPQGGTEAFF. CDR3 sequence (DNA): TGTGCCAGCAGCCCACAGGGTGGGACTGAAGCTTTCTTT.

This chain joins TRBV7-3 and TRBJ2-1; 12 bases line up with TRBD1. J lost 10 bases, V lost 4 bases, and 11 bases had no gene match. Germline V gives CDR1 SGHTA, CDR2 FQGTGA. The CDR3 consists of 16 residues. The CDR3 region has the DNA TGTGCCAGCAGCTCAATCCCGGGACAGGGGGCAAGAGAGCAGTTCTTC. It yields the protein CASSSIPGQGAREQFF.

The chain links TRBV7-9 to TRBJ2-7, with TRBD1 matching 7 bases. V trimming: 5 bases; J trimming: 0 bases; junction bases outside the gene matches: 4. This CDR3 spans 14 amino acids. CDR1 and CDR2 from the germline V gene are SEHNR and FQNEAQ (reference sequence). This CDR3 is CASSGTASSYEQYF. The CDR3, as DNA: TGTGCCAGCAGCGGGACAGCGAGCTCCTACGAGCAGTACTTC.

The chain joins TRBV5-1 to TRBJ1-2; 8 positions agree with TRBD1. The trim removed 2 bases at V and 6 bases at J, leaving 15 bases unmatched. Germline CDR1 reads SGHRS; CDR2 reads YFSETQ. The CDR3 spans 17 residues. The CDR3 DNA reads as TGCGCCAGCAGCTTCAGTTCGGCTCCAGGGGGCGCGAATGGCTACACCTTC. Translated: CASSFSSAPGGANGYTF.

The chain links TRBV28 to TRBJ2-5; 7 bases agree with TRBD1. V lost 4 bases to trimming and J lost 4 bases; unmatched junction nucleotides: 9. Looked up from germline, CDR1 is MDHEN and CDR2 is SYDVKM. This CDR3 is 15 amino acids long. The CDR3 nucleotides are TGTGCCAGCAGTTCCCCGACAGGGACCATAGAGACCCAGTACTTC. Translation gives CASSSPTGTIETQYF.

V usage is TRBV7-2 and J usage is TRBJ1-4, with 8 bases that match TRBD1. The germline gives CDR1 SGHTA, CDR2 FQGNSA. The CDR3 loop spans 14 amino acids. V lost 3 bases to trimming and J lost 5 bases; unmatched junction nucleotides: 2. The CDR3 DNA sequence: TGTGCCAGCAGCTTCGACAGGGGCAATGAAAAACTGTTTTTT. It specifies CASSFDRGNEKLFF.

This clone was found once. This chain connects TRBV5-1 to TRBJ2-2; possible D gene TRBD1, 5 bases. Germline V gene sequence: CDR1 SGHRS, CDR2 YFSETQ. Trimming removed 0 bases from V and 5 bases from J, with 5 bases in between. The CDR3 length is 13 residues. Here the CDR3 DNA reads TGCGCCAGCAGCTTGGACAGGACCGGGGAGCTGTTTTTT. Encoded protein: CASSLDRTGELFF.

The chain combines TRBV7-9 with TRBJ1-2; tentative D call: TRBD1 (6 bases). The CDR3 length is 13 residues. The ends were cut back, 4 bases at V and 8 bases at J, with 14 bases in the middle. Germline V lookup: CDR1 SEHNR, CDR2 FQNEAQ (reference sequence). The CDR3 spells CASSSYLQGGYTF. CDR3 sequence (DNA): TGTGCCAGCAGCTCCTACTTACAGGGCGGCTACACCTTC.

V and J are TRBV11-3 and TRBJ2-3; 12 positions agree with TRBD2. The CDR3 contains 16 residues. Trimming removed 1 base from V and 5 bases from J; junction bases left unmatched: 4. Germline CDR1 SGHNT, CDR2 YENEEA. CDR3 residues: CASSLGLAGEVDTQYF. Written as DNA, the CDR3 is TGTGCCAGCAGCTTAGGACTAGCGGGAGAGGTAGATACGCAGTATTTT.

This chain joins TRBV2 and TRBJ2-5, with a weak D call TRBD1 (6 bases). This CDR3 spans 14 amino acids. CDR1 and CDR2 from the germline V gene are SNHLY and FYNNEI. Trimming removed 4 bases from V and 0 bases from J, with 9 bases in between. CDR3 sequence (DNA): TGTGCCAGCAGTGGACAGGTCTACCAAGAGACCCAGTACTTC. Its translation: CASSGQVYQETQYF.

The V gene is TRBV25-1, the J gene TRBJ2-7, with TRBD2 identical over 9 bases. CDR3 length: 16 amino acids. With V trimmed by 1 base and J by 0 bases, 4 bases remained unmatched. Germline V gene data show CDR1 as MGHDK and CDR2 as SYGVNS. In nucleotides, the CDR3 is TGTGCCAGCAGTGAATTCAGCGGGAGGAGCTCCTACGAGCAGTACTTC. As protein: CASSEFSGRSSYEQYF.

The CDR3 protein is CASRKGDLSSYEQYF. CDR3 sequence (DNA): TGTGCCAGTAGGAAAGGGGATTTAAGCTCCTACGAGCAGTACTTC. The J gene is TRBJ2-7, the V gene TRBV19, with D possibly TRBD1 on 5 matching bases. Deletions cut 6 bases from V and 0 bases from J, with 15 bases between. Germline V lookup: CDR1 LNHDA, CDR2 SQIVND (reference sequence). The CDR3 loop spans 15 amino acids. The complete variable domain, with remaining parts taken from reference TRBV19 and TRBJ2-7, reads DGGITQSPKYLFRKEGQNVTLSCEQNLNHDAMYWYRQDPGQGLRLIYYSQIVNDFQKGDIAEGYSVSREKKESFPLTVTSAQKNPTAFYLCASRKGDLSSYEQYFGPGTRLTVT.

This clone was found a few times. CDR3 sequence (DNA): TGTGCCAGCAGCTTAAACAGGAACACTGAAGCTTTCTTT. This encodes CASSLNRNTEAFF. The genes are TRBV7-2 and TRBJ1-1; D ambiguous. The CDR3 totals 13 residues. The germline V and J ends were trimmed by 2 bases and 1 base, with 5 bases remaining between them. Germline V gene data show CDR1 as SGHTA and CDR2 as FQGNSA.

The CDR3 coding sequence is TGTGCCAGCAGTACGGGGACAGCGGACTATGGCTACACCTTC. Amino acids: CASSTGTADYGYTF. The chain links TRBV28 to TRBJ1-2; 7 positions match TRBD1. This CDR3 is 14 amino acids long. The V gene end was trimmed by 5 bases and the J gene end by 3 bases; junction bases not matched to a gene: 6. The germline V gene has CDR1 MDHEN and CDR2 SYDVKM.